Listed below are T cell receptor beta chains from one sample, sequenced in a study of CD8+CD57+ T cells in acquired aplastic anemia. MiXCR, applied by TCRdb to the reads, yields one record per CDR3 protein. The data hold 150,000 to 200,000 distinct CDR3 sequences, with 40% to 60% observed a single time. Sequencing was performed on sorted CD4+, CD8+, or CD8+CD57+ T cells (not recorded which) from PBMCs. These receptors came from a human donor with aplastic anemia. Both conserved end residues are part of each CDR3. A D gene is named only where the DNA matches it firmly. Clone size is stated in some rows and not others, as once, few, many or a class when expanded.

v_call	clone_size	d_call	j_call	cdr3_aa	cdr3_nt
TRBV2	NA	NA	TRBJ1-5	CASSPFGSNQPQHF	TGTGCCAGCAGCCCCTTCGGGAGCAATCAGCCCCAGCATTTT
TRBV19	NA	TRBD1	TRBJ1-2	CASIPNPGQGASHYGYTF	TGTGCCAGTATTCCCAACCCGGGACAGGGGGCGAGTCACTATGGCTACACCTTC
TRBV20-1	many	NA	TRBJ2-4	CSARDLLGAKNIQYF	TGCAGTGCTAGAGACCTACTAGGGGCCAAAAACATTCAGTACTTC
TRBV7-9	NA	NA	TRBJ2-5	CASRPDQYQETQYF	TGTGCCAGCAGGCCTGACCAGTACCAAGAGACCCAGTACTTC
TRBV20-1	NA	NA	TRBJ1-6	CSAREITGPNLYNSPLHF	TGCAGTGCTAGAGAAATAACAGGTCCGAACCTCTATAATTCACCCCTCCACTTT
TRBV10-3	NA	NA	TRBJ1-1	CAISSTTQGGTEAFF	TGTGCCATCAGTTCAACAACACAGGGTGGCACTGAAGCTTTCTTT
TRBV5-1	NA	NA	TRBJ1-1	CASSTPGSTEAFF	TGCGCCAGCAGCACCCCGGGAAGCACTGAAGCTTTCTTT
TRBV20-1	few	TRBD2	TRBJ2-7	CSAIGTRGEQYF	TGCAGTGCTATCGGGACTAGGGGCGAGCAGTACTTC
TRBV20-1	NA	NA	TRBJ2-1	CSARGAAGPNEQFF	TGCAGTGCTAGAGGTGCGGCGGGGCCCAATGAGCAGTTCTTC
TRBV19	NA	NA	TRBJ1-1	CASSYPSTEAFF	TGTGCCAGTAGTTATCCTTCAACTGAAGCTTTCTTT
TRBV9	many	TRBD2	TRBJ2-7	CASSESDEEREGGLGEQYF	TGTGCCAGCAGCGAGAGTGATGAGGAGCGGGAGGGCGGTCTGGGCGAGCAGTACTTC
TRBV9	many	TRBD2	TRBJ2-2	CASSVGRLANRELFF	TGTGCCAGCAGCGTAGGTCGACTAGCGAACCGGGAGCTGTTTTTT
TRBV7-4	NA	NA	TRBJ2-7	CASSQASSYEQYF	TGTGCCAGCAGTCAGGCTAGCTCCTACGAGCAGTACTTC
TRBV5-1	many	TRBD1	TRBJ1-2	CASSSTRPGTVANYGYTF	TGCGCCAGCAGCTCGACCCGCCCAGGGACAGTAGCTAACTATGGCTACACCTTC
TRBV19	NA	NA	TRBJ1-1	CASSTSNTEAFF	TGTGCCAGTAGTACCTCAAACACTGAAGCTTTCTTT
TRBV7-9	NA	NA	TRBJ1-4	CASNEVGGSEKLFF	TGTGCCAGCAACGAGGTCGGGGGATCCGAAAAACTGTTTTTT
TRBV10-3	NA	TRBD1	TRBJ1-6	CAARTGAHNSPLHF	TGTGCCGCCCGGACAGGCGCTCATAATTCACCCCTCCACTTT
TRBV29-1	many	NA	TRBJ2-7	CSVIREYEQYF	TGCAGCGTTATCCGGGAATACGAGCAGTACTTC
TRBV5-1	many	TRBD2	TRBJ2-6	CASALLAGGSGANVLTF	TGCGCCAGCGCCCTCCTGGCGGGAGGTTCCGGGGCCAACGTCCTGACTTTC
TRBV12-3/TRBV12-4	many	NA	TRBJ1-2	CASSLGLDRQILVYGYTF	TGTGCCAGCAGTTTGGGGTTAGACCGACAGATCCTAGTCTATGGCTACACCTTC
TRBV9	many	NA	TRBJ1-1	CASSVPYPNTEAFF	TGTGCCAGCAGCGTACCTTACCCAAACACTGAAGCTTTCTTT
TRBV29-1	NA	TRBD2	TRBJ2-7	CSVEGTRAGGPSYEQYF	TGCAGCGTTGAAGGGACGAGGGCGGGAGGGCCGTCCTACGAGCAGTACTTC
TRBV5-4	many	TRBD1	TRBJ1-2	CASSHTGVYGYTF	TGTGCCAGCAGCCATACAGGGGTCTATGGCTACACCTTC
TRBV6-5	NA	NA	TRBJ2-7	CASSYRDEQYF	TGTGCCAGCAGTTACAGGGACGAGCAGTACTTC
TRBV19	many	TRBD1	TRBJ2-7	CASSMHAGTGDLEQYF	TGTGCCAGTAGTATGCACGCCGGGACAGGGGATCTCGAGCAGTACTTC
TRBV29-1	NA	NA	TRBJ2-3	CSVPDYNEQYF	TGCAGCGTGCCAGACTACAATGAGCAGTATTTT